This entry lists 16 T cell receptor beta chains sequenced from one sample in a study of blood T cell repertoires in COVID-19. The table came from immunoSEQ multiplex PCR; TCRdb's copy has only in-frame clones and leaves some out. The sample holds a few hundred thousand clones, about 89% seen once. Specimen: peripheral blood. The receptor set was obtained from a man between 18 and 35 years old who had recovered from COVID-19.

This chain connects TRBV18 to TRBJ2-2; D might be TRBD2 (6 bases). CDR1 KGHSH and CDR2 LQKENI come from the germline V gene. Trimming left V 5 bases short and J 0 bases short, with 16 bases between. This CDR3 is 17 amino acids long. The DNA for the CDR3 is TGTGCCAGCTCATGGAGGGACGGAGAACCGAACACCGGGGAGCTGTTTTTT. Translating gives CASSWRDGEPNTGELFF.

V gene TRBV7-9 combines with J gene TRBJ2-1, with 10 bases fitting TRBD2. Trimming removed 6 bases from V and 3 bases from J; junction bases left unmatched: 8. The CDR3 extends over 16 amino acids. In germline, CDR1 is SEHNR, CDR2 FQNEAQ (reference sequence). CDR3 DNA: TGTGCCAGCAGGCCTCCCACTAGCGGGGTCTACAATGAGCAGTTCTTC. Protein sequence: CASRPPTSGVYNEQFF.

The chain uses TRBV6-5 and TRBJ1-5, with D possibly matching TRBD1 (5 bases). The V end was cut by 6 bases, the J end by 4 bases, with 7 bases between. Germline CDR1 MNHEY, CDR2 SVGAGI. This CDR3 is 12 amino acids long. The CDR3 region has the DNA TGTGCCAGCAGGACAGCTAATCAGCCCCAGCATTTT. This codes for CASRTANQPQHF.

The rearrangement uses TRBV27 and TRBJ2-3; 8 bases match TRBD1. Unmatched junction bases numbered 0, after V lost 2 bases and J lost 8 bases. This CDR3 has 12 amino acids. Germline V gene data show CDR1 as MNHEY and CDR2 as SMNVEV (reference sequence). CDR3 nucleotides: TGTGCCAGCAGTTTAACAGGGGGTACGCAGTATTTT. This gives the protein CASSLTGGTQYF.

This clone appeared a few times. This rearrangement joins TRBV7-3 to TRBJ2-2, with D possibly TRBD1 on 5 matching bases. V lost 3 bases, J lost 4 bases, and 6 bases lay in between. The CDR3 runs 13 residues. Germline assignment: CDR1 SGHTA and CDR2 FQGTGA. CDR3 coding DNA: TGTGCCAGCAGCTTGACAGTCACCGGGGAGCTGTTTTTT. This gives the protein CASSLTVTGELFF. The full variable domain, completed using reference TRBV7-3 and TRBJ2-2, is GAGVSQTPSNKVTEKGKYVELRCDPISGHTALYWYRQSLGQGPEFLIYFQGTGAADDSGLPNDRFFAVRPEGSVSTLKIQRTERGDSAVYLCASSLTVTGELFFGEGSRLTVL.

This CDR3 reads CTSSQEKLATSTGELFF. The CDR3, as DNA: TGCACCAGCAGCCAAGAAAAACTAGCGACTAGTACCGGGGAGCTGTTTTTT. This sequence joins TRBV1 and TRBJ2-2; the D segment call TRBD2 is taken from the table without a DNA check. TRBV1 is given as a pseudogene. This CDR3 comprises 17 residues.

This clone showed up just once. J is TRBJ2-4 and V is TRBV1; the listed D gene, TRBD2, was not tested against the DNA. TRBV1 is termed a pseudogene. The CDR3 extends over 13 amino acids. In DNA, the CDR3 is TGCACCAGCTCGGGAGGGCCGTCGAACATTCAGTACTTC. It translates to CTSSGGPSNIQYF.

The chain has TRBV7-2 and TRBJ2-5; 8 bases line up with TRBD2. After removal of 3 bases from V and 9 bases from J, the junction contained 6 bases not matched to a gene. In germline, CDR1 is SGHTA, CDR2 FQGNSA. There are 13 residues in the CDR3. The CDR3 region is CASSFGGVGAQYF. The DNA for the CDR3 is TGTGCCAGCAGCTTCGGGGGGGTCGGGGCCCAGTACTTC.

On this clone: At the DNA level, this CDR3 is encoded by other sequences in the same sample as well. The chain links TRBV14 to TRBJ1-2, with D possibly matching TRBD1 (5 bases). V was shortened by 0 bases and J by 4 bases, with 6 bases between the two germline ends. This CDR3 comprises 13 residues. Germline CDR1 is SGHDN and CDR2 is FVKESK. The CDR3 spells CASSQDRAYGYTF. The CDR3 DNA reads as TGTGCCAGCAGCCAAGACAGGGCCTATGGCTACACCTTC.

This chain uses TRBV6-5 with TRBJ1-1; TRBD1 matches 7 bases. CDR3 length: 13 amino acids. Germline V lookup: CDR1 MNHEY, CDR2 SVGAGI. V gave up 7 bases and J gave up 4 bases; unmatched junction bases: 6. The CDR3 loop reads CASTDHRGTEAFF. Here the CDR3 DNA reads TGTGCCAGCACCGATCACAGGGGCACTGAAGCTTTCTTT.

This sequence joins TRBV5-1 and TRBJ1-1; TRBD1 aligns across 7 bases. After removal of 2 bases from V and 8 bases from J, the junction contained 6 bases not matched to a gene. The CDR3 has 13 residues. Germline CDR1 reads SGHRS; CDR2 reads YFSETQ. For the CDR3, the DNA is TGCGCCAGCAGCTTAGGGACAGAAAACGAAGCTTTCTTT. This translates into CASSLGTENEAFF.

V usage is TRBV14 and J usage is TRBJ1-2; no firm D call. The CDR3 contains 14 residues. Germline lookup yields CDR1 SGHDN and CDR2 FVKESK. V shed 0 bases and J shed 5 bases, with 10 bases lying between them. CDR3 sequence: CASSQDIRGYGYTF. CDR3 DNA: TGTGCCAGCAGCCAAGATATTCGCGGGTATGGCTACACCTTC.

The rearrangement uses TRBV10-3 and TRBJ2-3; 8 nucleotides align to TRBD2. The V segment lost 11 bases and the J segment 0 bases; nucleotides outside the gene matches: 1. The CDR3 totals 12 residues. Per germline, CDR1 ENHRY and CDR2 SYGVKD. The CDR3 DNA sequence: TGTGCCGCTAGCGGGAGCACAGATACGCAGTATTTT. It encodes CAASGSTDTQYF.

V is TRBV5-1 and J is TRBJ1-1, with D possibly TRBD1 on 6 matching bases. V was pared by 0 bases and J by 5 bases, with 11 bases between. The CDR3 has 14 residues. Germline CDR1 is SGHRS and CDR2 is YFSETQ. The CDR3 region is CASSLEQGRTEAFF. The CDR3 DNA reads TGCGCCAGCAGCTTGGAACAGGGTAGGACTGAAGCTTTCTTT.

CDR3 protein: CASRPRTGTDTQYF. The CDR3 region has the DNA TGTGCCAGCAGACCCCGGACAGGCACAGATACGCAGTATTTT. The gene calls are TRBV7-2 and TRBJ2-3; possibly TRBD1 for D (6 bases). Germline V CDR1 and CDR2: SGHTA, FQGNSA. CDR3 length equals 14 residues. The V end was cut by 6 bases, the J end by 1 base, with 11 bases between.

This chain uses TRBV28 with TRBJ1-2, with 10 positions matching TRBD1. V shed 4 bases, J shed 6 bases, and the junction held 14 bases outside the gene matches. Germline V gene sequence: CDR1 MDHEN, CDR2 SYDVKM. The CDR3 is 17 amino acids. The CDR3 DNA follows: TGTGCCAGCAGTTACCAATTGACAGGGGGCTCGGTGGATGGCTACACCTTC. Residues: CASSYQLTGGSVDGYTF.